The source of this TCR beta chain is a study of monozygotic twins with inflammatory bowel disease. Broader study findings: IBD patients exhibited fewer clonotypes shared with other individuals than healthy twins, particularly with disease activity.

The unique tags termed UMIs, each holding a 6-nucleotide sample barcode, were added by means of template switching. From its re-call of the 5' RACE reads, TCRdb lists each CDR3 protein once, without DNA. The sample holds about 210,000 distinct CDR3 sequences. Phlebotomy per donor yielded a single 2.5 ml blood sample. This CDR3 region has 15 residues. Germline loops: CDR1 LGHNA, CDR2 YNFKEQ. Details on this clonotype: Antigen unknown.

The TCR comes from a human donor with ulcerative colitis or Crohn's disease, or a healthy co-twin of an affected twin (not recorded which). The chain links TRBV4-2 to TRBJ2-7; the D gene TCRdb calls, TRBD2, cannot be checked with no DNA. Sequenced sample: blood. The CDR3 protein is CASSEPGTTNYEQYF.